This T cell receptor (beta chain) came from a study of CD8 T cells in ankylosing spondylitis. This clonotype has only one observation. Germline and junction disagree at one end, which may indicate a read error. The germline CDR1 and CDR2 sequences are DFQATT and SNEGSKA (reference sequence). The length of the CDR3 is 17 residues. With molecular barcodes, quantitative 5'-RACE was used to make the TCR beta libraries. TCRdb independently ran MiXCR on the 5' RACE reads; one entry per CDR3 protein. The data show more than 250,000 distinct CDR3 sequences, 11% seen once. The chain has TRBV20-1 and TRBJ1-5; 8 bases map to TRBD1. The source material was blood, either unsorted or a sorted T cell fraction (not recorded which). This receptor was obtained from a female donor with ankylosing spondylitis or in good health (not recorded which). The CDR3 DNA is TGCTGTGCTAGAGAGGGGGCAGGGGGCAGGGGCAATCAGCCCCAGCATTTT. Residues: CCAREGAGGRGNQPQHF.